This TCR beta chain was identified in a study of tumor T cells in aggressive B-cell lymphoma. Method: immunoSEQ multiplex PCR; TCRdb's copy keeps in-frame clones and lacks some. The sample includes about 1,800 clones, about 94% of them seen just once. The sequence was obtained from an adult with diffuse large B cell lymphoma. Material: tumor tissue.

CDR3 amino acids: CASSLQGAVNEKLFF. The CDR3 DNA follows: TGTGCCAGCAGCCTTCAGGGGGCGGTCAATGAAAAACTGTTTTTT. V gene TRBV6-5 combines with J gene TRBJ1-4; 8 nucleotides line up with TRBD1. This CDR3 spans 15 amino acids. J gave up 5 bases and V 6 bases, and 8 bases lay outside the gene matches. The germline V gene has CDR1 MNHEY and CDR2 SVGAGI.